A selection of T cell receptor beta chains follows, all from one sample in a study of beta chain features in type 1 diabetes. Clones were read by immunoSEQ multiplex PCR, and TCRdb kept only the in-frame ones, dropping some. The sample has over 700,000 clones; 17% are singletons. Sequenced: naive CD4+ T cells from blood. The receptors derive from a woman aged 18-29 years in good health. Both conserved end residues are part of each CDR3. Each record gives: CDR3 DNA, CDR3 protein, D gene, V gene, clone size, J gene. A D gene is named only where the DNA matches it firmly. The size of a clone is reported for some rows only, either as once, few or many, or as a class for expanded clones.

TGTGCCAGCAGTTCCCGGACTAGCGGGAGGTTGTTCCAAGAGACCCAGTACTTC | CASSSRTSGRLFQETQYF | TRBD2 | TRBV28 | - | TRBJ2-5
TGTGCCAGCAGTGAACTGGGCGCGAGGTATGGCTACACCTTC | CASSELGARYGYTF | - | TRBV2 | few | TRBJ1-2
TGCAGCGTTTTAGTTTTTGGACAGTTAATCACTGAAGCTTTCTTT | CSVLVFGQLITEAFF | - | TRBV29-1 | few | TRBJ1-1
TGTGCCAGCAGCCGTACCATAACAGGGACCCTCACCTACGAGCAGTACTTC | CASSRTITGTLTYEQYF | - | TRBV7-2 | few | TRBJ2-7
TGTGCCAGCTCACCTGGGACAGGGGGACCCTACGAGCAGTACTTC | CASSPGTGGPYEQYF | TRBD1 | TRBV18 | few | TRBJ2-7
TGTGCCAGCAGCCCCGCCCCCGCGGGGGGAGCAGGGTCTAGGCGCGAGCAGTACTTC | CASSPAPAGGAGSRREQYF | TRBD2 | TRBV7-8 | - | TRBJ2-7
TGTGCCAGCAGTTTTTTGGATTGGGACCGTCCTCGTCGGGAGACCCAGTACTTC | CASSFLDWDRPRRETQYF | - | TRBV28 | - | TRBJ2-5
TGTGCCAGCAGCCCCCGGGACGGTATGTCAGGGTACGAGCAGTACTTC | CASSPRDGMSGYEQYF | - | TRBV11-1 | - | TRBJ2-7
TGTGCCAGCAGCCCCCGGCGAGGGGACGAGCAGTACTTC | CASSPRRGDEQYF | - | TRBV13 | - | TRBJ2-7
TGTGCCAGCAGGGCAAGTACTAGCACAGATACGCAGTATTTT | CASRASTSTDTQYF | - | TRBV7-9 | - | TRBJ2-3
TGTGCCAGCAGCTTAGGACAGGGGCTTACCGGGGAGCTGTTTTTT | CASSLGQGLTGELFF | TRBD1 | TRBV7-9 | - | TRBJ2-2
TGCGCCAGCAGCCAAGATTTTTATGGGGGCACTGAAGCTTTCTTT | CASSQDFYGGTEAFF | - | TRBV4-3 | - | TRBJ1-1
TGTGCCAGCAGCTTAAGAGGGAGGACCACTAGCACAGATACGCAGTATTTT | CASSLRGRTTSTDTQYF | - | TRBV7-2 | few | TRBJ2-3
TGCGCCAGCAGCTTGGACGGGGCTAACTATGGCTACACCTTC | CASSLDGANYGYTF | - | TRBV5-1 | - | TRBJ1-2
TGTGCCAGCAGTTCTGCTGGTGGGCAGTACCAAGAGACCCAGTACTTC | CASSSAGGQYQETQYF | - | TRBV6-5 | - | TRBJ2-5
TGTGCCAGCAGCTTATCTCTAGAATCCCATGAGCAGTTCTTC | CASSLSLESHEQFF | - | TRBV11-2 | - | TRBJ2-1
TGCGCCAGCAGCAATCTAGCGGGCTCCTACAATGAGCAGTTCTTC | CASSNLAGSYNEQFF | TRBD2 | TRBV5-1 | few | TRBJ2-1